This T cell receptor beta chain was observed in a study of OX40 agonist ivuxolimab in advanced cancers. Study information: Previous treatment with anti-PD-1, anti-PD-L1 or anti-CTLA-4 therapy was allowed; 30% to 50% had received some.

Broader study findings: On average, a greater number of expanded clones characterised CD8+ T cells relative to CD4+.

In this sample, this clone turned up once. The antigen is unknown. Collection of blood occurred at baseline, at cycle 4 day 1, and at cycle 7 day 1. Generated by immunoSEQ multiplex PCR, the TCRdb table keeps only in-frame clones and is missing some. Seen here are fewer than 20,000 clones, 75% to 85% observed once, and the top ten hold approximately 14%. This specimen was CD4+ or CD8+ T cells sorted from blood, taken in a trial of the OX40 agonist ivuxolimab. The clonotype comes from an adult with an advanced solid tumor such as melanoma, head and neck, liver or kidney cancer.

The CDR3 here is CASSPQGSENSPLHF. For the CDR3, the DNA is TGTGCCAGCTCTCCTCAGGGCAGCGAGAATTCACCCCTCCACTTT. The V gene is TRBV18, the J gene TRBJ1-6; tentative D call: TRBD1 (5 bases). The germline V and J ends were trimmed by 6 bases and 7 bases, with 16 bases remaining between them. CDR1 is KGHSH, CDR2 LQKENI, per germline. The CDR3 has 15 amino acids.